These 28 T cell receptor beta chains were all obtained from the same sample, sequenced in a study of a mutant IDH1 vaccine in newly diagnosed glioma. These receptors are not linked to any known antigen. The protocol was immunoSEQ multiplex PCR, while the TCRdb copy is restricted to in-frame clones and leaves out a portion. This sample has tens of thousands of clones, with 75% found just once. Indicated time point: week 47, end of study. Doses consisted of 300 ug of mutant IDH1 20-mer peptide each, paired with topical imiquimod. Sequenced here: PBMCs, sampled from a glioma patient whose treatment included an IDH1 peptide vaccine. Receptor source: a man aged 40-50 years with glioma.

DNA for the CDR3: TGTGCCAGCAGCGATACGGATGGGGGGCAGTATTTT. The encoded protein is CASSDTDGGQYF. The chain joins TRBV7-7 to TRBJ2-3, with D perhaps TRBD1 or TRBD2 (5 bases each). CDR3 length: 12 amino acids. V was clipped by 5 bases and J by 11 bases, with 14 bases between them. The V gene's germline CDR1 is SSHAT and CDR2 FNYEAQ (reference sequence).

This clone was picked up a small number of times. CDR3 DNA sequence: TGCGCCAGCAGTGAGTCGTCTACGGGCAACGAGCAGTACTTC. Protein product: CASSESSTGNEQYF. The chain employs TRBV10-1 and TRBJ2-7; D remains ambiguous. The CDR3 length is 14 residues. With 0 bases removed from V and 5 bases from J, the gap between germline ends came to 11 bases. CDR1 and CDR2 from the germline V gene are WNHNN and SYGVQD (reference sequence).

The rearrangement joins TRBV6-5 to TRBJ1-2, with D unclear. CDR1 and CDR2 from the germline V gene are MNHEY and SVGAGI. CDR3 size: 13 residues. The V gene lost 4 bases and the J gene lost 8 bases, with 14 bases spanning the gap. The CDR3 DNA follows: TGTGCCAGCAGTTTCATGGACCAGAGGGGCTACACCTTC. Residues: CASSFMDQRGYTF.

This clone was detected only once. The chain links TRBV19 to TRBJ2-5; perhaps TRBD2 as D (8 bases). Trimming pared 3 bases from V and 1 base from J, leaving 15 bases between. CDR1 and CDR2 from the germline V gene are LNHDA and SQIVND (reference sequence). This CDR3 is built from 16 residues. CDR3 nucleotides: TGTGCCAGTAGTATTACGGGGGGGGACAGCCAAGAGACCCAGTACTTC. It yields the protein CASSITGGDSQETQYF. Looking up the rest from reference TRBV19 and TRBJ2-5 gives the full variable domain: DGGITQSPKYLFRKEGQNVTLSCEQNLNHDAMYWYRQDPGQGLRLIYYSQIVNDFQKGDIAEGYSVSREKKESFPLTVTSAQKNPTAFYLCASSITGGDSQETQYFGPGTRLLVL.

Only a few counts were recorded for this clone. The V gene is TRBV7-9, the J gene TRBJ1-1, with D hard to call. The V and J ends lost 1 base and 6 bases respectively, with 9 bases between them. Germline V gives CDR1 SEHNR, CDR2 FQNEAQ (reference sequence). The CDR3 runs to 13 residues. CDR3 bases: TGTGCCAGCAGCTTAGGCGTTTACGCTGAAGCTTTCTTT. This gives the protein CASSLGVYAEAFF.

The rearrangement uses TRBV14 and TRBJ2-3; D is unresolved. This CDR3 is built from 17 residues. Per the germline V gene, CDR1 is SGHDN and CDR2 is FVKESK. Trimming left V 0 bases short and J 1 base short, with 14 bases between. The CDR3 DNA sequence: TGTGCCAGCAGCCAAGATCTTGTGGGCTGGGGCACAGATACGCAGTATTTT. Its translation is CASSQDLVGWGTDTQYF.

The chain has TRBV4-3 and TRBJ2-1, with 10 nucleotides matching TRBD1. Germline V gene sequence: CDR1 LGHNA, CDR2 YSLEER. Trimming removed 6 bases from V and 6 bases from J; junction bases left unmatched: 5. This CDR3 has 14 amino acids. Here the CDR3 DNA reads TGCGCCAGCAGGAGGACAGGGGGATTCAATGAGCAGTTCTTC. The encoded protein is CASRRTGGFNEQFF.

The chain joins TRBV7-9 to TRBJ1-4; 12 bases fit TRBD1. The V gene end was trimmed by 1 base and the J gene end by 7 bases; junction bases not matched to a gene: 4. The CDR3 has 16 amino acids. From germline, CDR1 is SEHNR and CDR2 FQNEAQ (reference sequence). The CDR3, as DNA: TGTGCCAGCAGCTTAGAAGGGACAGGGGGCGGTGAAAAACTGTTTTTT. This gives the protein CASSLEGTGGGEKLFF.

The chain combines TRBV6-1 with TRBJ2-7; 11 bases align to TRBD2. CDR3 size: 14 residues. CDR1 and CDR2 (germline): MNHNS, SASEGT. V was clipped by 6 bases and J by 1 base; unmatched bases: 2. Written as DNA, the CDR3 is TGTGCCAGCAGCTTAGCGGGAGGGTCCTACGAGCAGTACTTC. This translates into CASSLAGGSYEQYF.

This clone was found a few times. V is TRBV9 and J is TRBJ1-1; 11 bases line up with TRBD1. The CDR3 contains 14 residues. Unmatched junction bases numbered 1, after V lost 3 bases and J lost 3 bases. Looked up from germline, CDR1 is SGDLS and CDR2 is YYNGEE. The CDR3 DNA reads as TGTGCCAGCAGCGCGGGACAGGGGGACACTGAAGCTTTCTTT. Protein: CASSAGQGDTEAFF.

The V gene is TRBV2, the J gene TRBJ2-5; no reliable D call. Per germline, CDR1 SNHLY and CDR2 FYNNEI. The CDR3 totals 11 residues. Trimming removed 6 bases from V and 7 bases from J, with 9 bases in between. DNA of the CDR3: TGTGCCAGCAGCCCCTTTACGACCCAGTACTTC. This gives the protein CASSPFTTQYF.

The chain carries TRBV11-2 and TRBJ2-5, with D perhaps given as TRBD1 or TRBD2 (6 bases each). The V gene lost 5 bases and the J gene lost 4 bases, with 17 bases spanning the gap. Germline V gene sequence: CDR1 SGHAT, CDR2 FQNNGV. The CDR3 is made up of 15 amino acids. The CDR3 spells CASSPTGPEGETQYF. Written as DNA, the CDR3 is TGTGCCAGCAGCCCAACAGGGCCGGAGGGAGAGACCCAGTACTTC.

The J gene is TRBJ1-1, the V gene TRBV7-2; the D gene is possibly TRBD1 (6 bases). Germline loops: CDR1 SGHTA, CDR2 FQGNSA. V lost 1 base, J lost 3 bases, and 9 bases lay in between. This CDR3 is built from 14 residues. CDR3 DNA: TGTGCCAGCAGCTTAGAAGGGGGGTACACTGAAGCTTTCTTT. It codes for CASSLEGGYTEAFF.

The J gene is TRBJ2-3, the V gene TRBV6-5; D unresolved. Per germline, CDR1 MNHEY and CDR2 SVGAGI. V was cut by 5 bases and J by 0 bases, with 9 bases left in between. This CDR3 spans 14 amino acids. Here the CDR3 reads CASSPFHSTDTQYF. CDR3 nucleotides: TGTGCCAGCAGTCCCTTTCATAGCACAGATACGCAGTATTTT.

The CDR3 DNA reads as TGTGCCAGCAGTTTAGGACGGAACCAAGAGACCCAGTACTTC. Translation gives CASSLGRNQETQYF. The chain links TRBV27 to TRBJ2-5; D not certain. The CDR3 is 14 amino acids. The germline gives CDR1 MNHEY, CDR2 SMNVEV (reference sequence). V was clipped by 2 bases and J by 0 bases, with 7 bases between them.

The chain recombines TRBV9 with TRBJ2-3; D ambiguous. Trimming pared 0 bases from V and 3 bases from J, leaving 11 bases between. CDR3 length equals 15 residues. Germline CDR1 is SGDLS and CDR2 is YYNGEE. CDR3 sequence (DNA): TGTGCCAGCAGCGTAGCGGTAGGGCCGACAGATACGCAGTATTTT. Encoded protein: CASSVAVGPTDTQYF. Looking up the rest from reference TRBV9 and TRBJ2-3 gives the full variable domain: DSGVTQTPKHLITATGQRVTLRCSPRSGDLSVYWYQQSLDQGLQFLIQYYNGEERAKGNILERFSAQQFPDLHSELNLSSLELGDSALYFCASSVAVGPTDTQYFGPGTRLTVL.

The chain links TRBV28 to TRBJ1-5; D is unclear. CDR1 MDHEN and CDR2 SYDVKM come from the germline V gene. V gave up 6 bases and J gave up 4 bases, with 7 bases separating them. There are 12 residues in the CDR3. CDR3 residues: CASRVNNQPQHF. The CDR3 DNA follows: TGTGCCAGCAGGGTAAATAATCAGCCCCAGCATTTT.

This clone showed up just a few times. The genes are TRBV7-9 and TRBJ1-1; D call uncertain. V lost 3 bases and J 5 bases, leaving 4 bases between the germline ends. Germline V lookup: CDR1 SEHNR, CDR2 FQNEAQ (reference sequence). The CDR3 is made up of 11 amino acids. The CDR3 DNA sequence: TGTGCCAGCAGCTTCGAGACTGAAGCTTTCTTT. Translated, it gives CASSFETEAFF.

The DNA of the CDR3 is TGTGCCAGCTCACCACAGGCGGGGGAGCAGTTCTTC. Its protein product is CASSPQAGEQFF. The genes are TRBV18 and TRBJ2-1; tentative D call: TRBD2 (6 bases). The V gene lost 1 base and the J gene lost 10 bases, with 8 bases spanning the gap. Germline CDR1 reads KGHSH; CDR2 reads LQKENI. This CDR3 spans 12 amino acids. Combining the CDR3 with reference TRBV18 and TRBJ2-1 gives the whole variable domain NAGVMQNPRHLVRRRGQEARLRCSPMKGHSHVYWYRQLPEEGLKFMVYLQKENIIDESGMPKERFSAEFPKEGPSILRIQQVVRGDSAAYFCASSPQAGEQFFGPGTRLTVL.

The rearrangement links TRBV10-3 to TRBJ2-1; no firm D call. Germline V lookup: CDR1 ENHRY, CDR2 SYGVKD. The CDR3 consists of 14 residues. The ends were cut back, 2 bases at V and 0 bases at J, with 5 bases in the middle. This chain's CDR3 is CAISERSSYNEQFF. The CDR3 nucleotides are TGTGCCATCAGTGAGAGGAGCTCCTACAATGAGCAGTTCTTC.

The V and J genes are TRBV5-4 and TRBJ1-2; D is ambiguous. Trimming stripped 3 bases from V and 2 bases from J, with 11 bases between. Germline lookup yields CDR1 SGHNT and CDR2 YYREEE (reference sequence). There are 14 residues in the CDR3. The DNA for the CDR3 is TGTGCCAGCAGCTCGGGAGGGCGCAACTATGGCTACACCTTC. Its translation is CASSSGGRNYGYTF.

V gene TRBV18 combines with J gene TRBJ1-1, with TRBD1 matching over 7 bases. With V trimmed by 8 bases and J by 1 base, 1 base remained unmatched. CDR1 KGHSH and CDR2 LQKENI come from the germline V gene. The CDR3 is made up of 12 amino acids. For the CDR3, the DNA is TGTGCCAGCCGACAGGGGAACACTGAAGCTTTCTTT. Protein product: CASRQGNTEAFF.

This chain uses TRBV19 with TRBJ1-2; TRBD1 matches 9 bases. J lost 2 bases, V lost 4 bases, and 11 bases had no gene match. Germline V gene data show CDR1 as LNHDA and CDR2 as SQIVND (reference sequence). The CDR3 spans 17 residues. CDR3 bases: TGTGCCAGTAGTAGAATATACGGGACAGGGCAGAACTATGGCTACACCTTC. It encodes CASSRIYGTGQNYGYTF.

The CDR3 DNA is TGTGCCAGCAGCCCACAGAACACCGGGGAGCTGTTTTTT. It translates to CASSPQNTGELFF. The V and J genes are TRBV7-9 and TRBJ2-2; D not resolved. Germline CDR1 reads SEHNR; CDR2 reads FQNEAQ (reference sequence). The CDR3 has 13 amino acids. Deletions cut 5 bases from V and 1 base from J, with 5 bases between.

This clone was detected only once. The chain links TRBV25-1 to TRBJ2-4; D might be TRBD1 (6 bases). V was clipped by 3 bases and J by 8 bases, with 14 bases between them. The CDR3 runs 14 residues. Germline V lookup: CDR1 MGHDK, CDR2 SYGVNS. CDR3 residues: CASSDYNPGDIQYF. As DNA, the CDR3 is TGTGCCAGCAGTGACTACAACCCAGGGGACATTCAGTACTTC.

The chain combines TRBV7-9 with TRBJ1-2; D gene uncertain. The V gene lost 4 bases and the J gene lost 3 bases, with 12 bases spanning the gap. The germline gives CDR1 SEHNR, CDR2 FQNEAQ (reference sequence). CDR3 length equals 14 residues. The CDR3 sequence: CASSSGRKHYGYTF. The CDR3, as DNA: TGTGCCAGCAGCTCCGGCAGGAAGCACTATGGCTACACCTTC.

The V call is TRBV16, the J call TRBJ1-3; D gene unclear. CDR1 and CDR2 from the germline V gene are KGHSY and FQNENV. Trimming removed 3 bases at V and 3 bases at J, with 6 bases between. CDR3 size: 13 residues. The CDR3 loop is CASSHVGGNTIYF. In DNA, the CDR3 is TGTGCCAGCAGCCATGTCGGTGGAAACACCATATATTTT.

Concerning this clone: Other DNA sequences in this sample translate to the same CDR3. The chain combines TRBV6-5 with TRBJ2-3, with D hard to call. V was clipped by 10 bases and J by 3 bases, with 14 bases between them. Germline CDR1 reads MNHEY; CDR2 reads SVGAGI. This CDR3 contains 13 residues. For the CDR3, the DNA is TGTGCCACCCTGGGCGAGAAAACAGATACGCAGTATTTT. Protein product: CATLGEKTDTQYF.